The sequence of this T cell receptor (beta chain) was determined in a study of blood T cells in healthy people across ages. This clonotype was picked up a small number of times. Next came a second PCR, run for roughly 7 to 12 cycles, which used a sample-barcoded 5' primer along with a J-beta primer mix. TCRdb fed the 5' RACE reads into MiXCR, producing one record per CDR3 protein. The table has fewer than 950,000 distinct CDR3 sequences, 36% seen once; the top ten hold roughly 13%. V lost 7 bases, J lost 4 bases, and 9 bases stayed unmatched. The CDR3 covers 14 residues. Germline V lookup: CDR1 SGDLS, CDR2 YYNGEE.

Sample: blood. The sequence was collected from a man in his late teens or twenties in good health. This sequence joins TRBV9 and TRBJ1-1; TRBD1 agrees at 8 bases. CDR3 coding DNA: TGTGCCAGCGGGGTGACAGGGGATCGCACTGAAGCTTTCTTT. Its protein product is CASGVTGDRTEAFF.